This entry lists 27 T cell receptor beta chains sequenced from one sample in a study of blood T cells in healthy people across ages. Using a J-beta primer mix together with a sample-barcoded 5' primer, a second PCR was run for roughly 6 to 12 cycles. A single record per CDR3 protein comes from TCRdb applying MiXCR to the 5' RACE reads. The sample lists around 1,100,000 distinct CDR3 sequences; roughly two fifths were seen once. The sequenced material came from blood. These TCRs come from a man younger than 30 in good health.

This rearrangement joins TRBV4-1 to TRBJ2-5; D remains ambiguous. Germline assignment: CDR1 MGHRA and CDR2 YSYEKL. The germline V and J ends were trimmed by 0 bases and 0 bases, with 8 bases remaining between them. This CDR3 has 15 amino acids. CDR3 sequence reads: CASSQDPRNQETQYF. The CDR3 region has the DNA TGCGCCAGCAGCCAAGATCCACGCAACCAAGAGACCCAGTACTTC.

This clonotype came up a few times. CDR3 region: CASSLPYEQYF. The DNA for the CDR3 is TGCGCCAGCAGCTTGCCCTACGAGCAGTACTTC. The chain has TRBV5-1 and TRBJ2-7; no firm D call. Trimming removed 1 base from V and 2 bases from J, with 1 base in between. The CDR3 contains 11 residues. The V gene's germline CDR1 is SGHRS and CDR2 YFSETQ.

V is TRBV5-8 and J is TRBJ2-3, with D perhaps TRBD2 (6 bases). The germline gives CDR1 SGHTS, CDR2 YDEGEE. The V gene lost 2 bases and the J gene lost 2 bases, with 12 bases spanning the gap. This CDR3 has 15 residues. The CDR3 protein is CASSLGRTYTDTQYF. The CDR3, as DNA: TGTGCCAGCAGCTTAGGGAGGACCTACACAGATACGCAGTATTTT.

Many counts were recorded for this clonotype. The germline gene is not matched at one end of the junction; a read error may be the cause. The chain links TRBV4-3 to TRBJ2-1; 12 nucleotides agree with TRBD2. Germline CDR1 LGHNA, CDR2 YSLEER. The CDR3 consists of 15 residues. The DNA for the CDR3 is TGTGCCAGCAGTCAGACTAGCGGGGGCTACAATGAGCAGTTCTTC. Its protein is CASSQTSGGYNEQFF.

This clonotype was recorded many times. This rearrangement joins TRBV10-3 to TRBJ1-2; the D gene is possibly TRBD1 (5 bases). Deletions cut 7 bases from V and 4 bases from J, with 16 bases between. The CDR3 contains 14 residues. Germline CDR1 ENHRY, CDR2 SYGVKD. This chain's CDR3 is CAITGTSMGYGYTF. Written as DNA, the CDR3 is TGTGCCATCACAGGGACCTCCATGGGCTATGGCTACACCTTC.

In its sample, this clonotype was seen a few times. This chain uses TRBV4-1 with TRBJ2-1; 8 bases agree with TRBD1. Germline trimming cut 4 bases from V and 4 bases from J; bases unmatched to any gene: 3. There are 14 residues in the CDR3. CDR1 is MGHRA, CDR2 YSYEKL, per germline. CDR3 in amino acids: CASSRGQGYNEQFF. CDR3 DNA sequence: TGCGCCAGCAGCCGCGGACAGGGATACAATGAGCAGTTCTTC.

A remark on this clonotype: A much larger clone sits a single nucleotide away, making a read error possible. CDR3 DNA sequence: TGTGCCAGCACCCCGGGACAGGGGGTGCATCGTGGCTACACCTTC. This encodes CASTPGQGVHRGYTF. The chain recombines TRBV12-3 or TRBV12-4 with TRBJ1-2; 11 nucleotides agree with TRBD1. The CDR3 has 15 amino acids. V was pared by 7 bases and J by 7 bases, with 11 bases of the junction left unmatched.

As regards this clonotype: This could be a read error, since a much larger clone is one nucleotide away. The rearrangement uses TRBV7-9 and TRBJ1-2, with D possibly matching TRBD1 (5 bases). The CDR3 extends over 17 amino acids. The V gene's germline CDR1 is SEHNR and CDR2 FQNEAQ (reference sequence). The CDR3 bases are TGTGCCAGCAGCTTCGGCCAGGGTCCCTACTCCAACTATGACTACACCTTC. It specifies CASSFGQGPYSNYDYTF.

V gene TRBV12-3 or TRBV12-4 combines with J gene TRBJ1-2; 9 bases align to TRBD1. The CDR3 contains 14 residues. After removal of 5 bases from V and 8 bases from J, the junction contained 9 bases not matched to a gene. The DNA of the CDR3 is TGTGCCAGCAGTCTATCCGGACAGGGGAAAGGCTACACCTTC. This sequence encodes CASSLSGQGKGYTF.

This clonotype occurred a few times. V gene TRBV12-3 or TRBV12-4 combines with J gene TRBJ1-2; weak D call: TRBD1 (5 bases). This CDR3 region has 13 residues. The ends were cut back, 5 bases at V and 3 bases at J, with 10 bases in the middle. The CDR3 DNA follows: TGTGCCAGCAGTGTAGTACAGGACTATGGCTACACCTTC. Translation: CASSVVQDYGYTF.

A remark on this clonotype: A single base separates this from a much larger clone, so it may be a read error. The chain combines TRBV29-1 with TRBJ1-2; 9 nucleotides match TRBD1. J gave up 6 bases and V 7 bases, and 6 bases lay outside the gene matches. The CDR3 spans 12 residues. Germline-derived CDR1 and CDR2 are SQVTM and ANQGSEA. The CDR3 spells CSALDRGHGYTF. The CDR3 DNA follows: TGCAGCGCTCTGGACAGGGGCCATGGCTACACCTTC.

V usage is TRBV5-1 and J usage is TRBJ2-2, with 7 bases fitting TRBD2. V was pared by 3 bases and J by 6 bases, with 8 bases of the junction left unmatched. Germline assignment: CDR1 SGHRS and CDR2 YFSETQ. CDR3 length: 15 amino acids. The CDR3 coding sequence is TGCGCCAGCAGCTCATCTAGCGGATTCGCCGGGGAGCTGTTTTTT. Protein sequence: CASSSSSGFAGELFF.

This clonotype came up a few times. The chain is built from TRBV10-3 and TRBJ2-5; D ambiguous. V lost 2 bases and J 11 bases, leaving 18 bases between the germline ends. Germline V gene sequence: CDR1 ENHRY, CDR2 SYGVKD. The CDR3 contains 14 residues. DNA of the CDR3: TGTGCCATCAGTGAGGGACCCCCTAAGAATGAGCAGTACTTC. It encodes CAISEGPPKNEQYF.

In this sample, this clonotype turned up once. The chain has TRBV7-9 and TRBJ2-3; no definite D call. V was pared by 5 bases and J by 0 bases, with 24 bases between. This CDR3 comprises 19 residues. Per the germline V gene, CDR1 is SEHNR and CDR2 is FQNEAQ (reference sequence). DNA of the CDR3: TGTGCCAGCAGCGGAGTGTCCCAGAAACGACACCTTAGCACAGATACGCAGTATTTT. This gives the protein CASSGVSQKRHLSTDTQYF.

This clonotype was detected a few times. The chain recombines TRBV20-1 with TRBJ1-1; D not resolved. The CDR3 totals 13 residues. Germline V gene lookup returns CDR1 DFQATT and CDR2 SNEGSKA (reference sequence). Trimming removed 0 bases from V and 2 bases from J, with 7 bases in between. This CDR3 reads CSAREGPNTEAFF. CDR3 coding DNA: TGCAGTGCTAGAGAAGGGCCAAACACTGAAGCTTTCTTT.

This clonotype is a singleton in its sample. The V gene is TRBV7-2, the J gene TRBJ2-3, with 10 nucleotides matching TRBD1. V gave up 5 bases and J gave up 10 bases; unmatched junction bases: 9. The CDR3 is 14 amino acids. The germline gives CDR1 SGHTA, CDR2 FQGNSA. This CDR3 reads CASSPDRGLGSQYF. CDR3 DNA: TGTGCCAGCAGCCCCGACAGGGGGCTAGGTTCGCAGTATTTT.

About this clonotype: A much larger clone lies a single base off, so this may be a read error. The chain uses TRBV18 and TRBJ1-1, with unresolved D. The germline V gene has CDR1 KGHSH and CDR2 LQKENI. This CDR3 has 15 amino acids. CDR3 DNA: TGTGTCAGCTCACCAGACGGGATAATGAACACTGAAGCTTTCTTT. It specifies CVSSPDGIMNTEAFF.

V and J are TRBV15 and TRBJ2-1, with 10 positions matching TRBD1. CDR3 size: 16 residues. Per the germline V gene, CDR1 is LNHNV and CDR2 is YYDKDF (reference sequence). J lost 7 bases, V lost 4 bases, and 10 bases had no gene match. CDR3 in amino acids: CATSKRQGASENEQFF. The CDR3 region has the DNA TGTGCCACCAGCAAGAGACAGGGGGCGTCGGAGAATGAGCAGTTCTTC. Variable domain in full (rest from reference TRBV15 and TRBJ2-1): DAMVIQNPRYQVTQFGKPVTLSCSQTLNHNVMYWYQQKSSQAPKLLFHYYDKDFNNEADTPDNFQSRRPNTSFCFLDIRSPGLGDTAMYLCATSKRQGASENEQFFGPGTRLTVL.

This clonotype has ten or more counts. The chain has TRBV10-3 and TRBJ2-3; 9 bases agree with TRBD1. CDR1 is ENHRY, CDR2 SYGVKD, per germline. Germline trimming cut 7 bases from V and 3 bases from J; bases unmatched to any gene: 8. This CDR3 is 15 amino acids long. In nucleotides, the CDR3 is TGTGCCATCACTTTGGGAGGGACAGGGACAGATACGCAGTATTTT. Protein sequence: CAITLGGTGTDTQYF.

The CDR3: CASSLWGHNQPQHF. The CDR3 bases are TGTGCCAGCAGTTTATGGGGCCACAATCAGCCCCAGCATTTT. This rearrangement joins TRBV12-3 or TRBV12-4 to TRBJ1-5, with a tentative D call TRBD1 (5 bases). V was cut by 2 bases and J by 3 bases, with 8 bases left in between. The CDR3 loop spans 14 amino acids.

This clonotype was picked up a small number of times. The V and J genes are TRBV25-1 and TRBJ1-5, with D hard to call. CDR1 is MGHDK and CDR2 is SYGVNS in the germline V gene. The CDR3 sequence is 14 residues long. V lost 8 bases and J 4 bases, leaving 15 bases between the germline ends. CDR3 sequence (DNA): TGTGCCAGCTCAACCCGGACGGGGAATCAGCCCCAGCATTTT. It specifies CASSTRTGNQPQHF.

The V and J genes are TRBV12-3 or TRBV12-4 and TRBJ2-1, with 10 bases identical to TRBD1. J lost 3 bases, V lost 5 bases, and 1 base had no gene match. This CDR3 has 14 residues. CDR3 loop: CASSGQGGYNEQFF. CDR3 in DNA: TGTGCCAGCAGTGGACAGGGGGGCTACAATGAGCAGTTCTTC.

As to this clonotype: At one boundary the junction diverges from the germline segment, which might be a read error. V and J are TRBV3-1 and TRBJ2-3; unclear D gene. Germline-derived CDR1 and CDR2 are LGHDT and YNNKEL (reference sequence). The CDR3 spans 14 residues. DNA of the CDR3: TGTGCCAGCACCCAAACGGAAGGCACAGATACGCAGTATTTT. The encoded protein is CASTQTEGTDTQYF.

In its sample, this clonotype was seen once. The chain combines TRBV4-3 with TRBJ2-3; 13 bases fit TRBD2. The junction had 5 bases not matched to a gene; V was cut back by 1 base and J by 7 bases. There are 16 residues in the CDR3. Germline values: CDR1 LGHNA, CDR2 YSLEER. The CDR3 sequence is CASSQATSGGDYTQYF. CDR3 DNA sequence: TGCGCCAGCAGCCAAGCAACTAGCGGGGGGGATTATACGCAGTATTTT.

Concerning this clonotype: One end of the junction varies from germline; a read error may be responsible. The chain links TRBV14 to TRBJ1-2; no definite D call. Germline V gene data show CDR1 as SGHDN and CDR2 as FVKESK. The CDR3 spans 13 residues. The CDR3 DNA reads as TGTGTCAGCAGCCCACTCCGTGCTTATGGCTACACCTTC. This gives the protein CVSSPLRAYGYTF.

This clonotype was detected a few times. The CDR3 bases are TGTGCCAGCCGGCGGGGGGGGAGCACTGAAGCTTTCTTT. It yields the protein CASRRGGSTEAFF. The rearrangement joins TRBV6-1 to TRBJ1-1, with D possibly matching TRBD1 (5 bases). The germline CDR1 and CDR2 sequences are MNHNS and SASEGT. Trimming removed 8 bases at V and 4 bases at J, with 14 bases between. There are 13 residues in the CDR3.

This clonotype was seen once. The chain links TRBV6-2 or TRBV6-3 to TRBJ2-2; TRBD2 agrees at 8 bases. The CDR3 is 14 residues long. Trimming cost V 11 bases and J 5 bases; bases outside gene matches: 10. Germline CDR1 and CDR2: MNHEY and SVGEGT. CDR3 in amino acids: CASLGGVHTGELFF. The CDR3 nucleotides are TGTGCCTCCCTCGGGGGGGTTCATACCGGGGAGCTGTTTTTT.